These 9 T cell receptor beta chains originate from one sample sequenced in a study of blood T cell repertoires in COVID-19. Sequencing was performed with immunoSEQ multiplex PCR; in TCRdb, only in-frame clones are kept and a portion is missing. The repertoire includes roughly 250,000 clones, about 80% of them detected once, and roughly 14% sits in the top ten. The sequenced sample was peripheral blood. These receptors all come from a person between 65 and 79 years old with COVID-19, enrolled during active disease.

CDR3 DNA: TGCGCCAGCAGGCCCACCGGACAGAATAATTCACCCCTCCACTTT. Protein sequence: CASRPTGQNNSPLHF. The chain employs TRBV4-1 and TRBJ1-6; the D gene is possibly TRBD1 (6 bases). Trimming cost V 6 bases and J 5 bases, with 14 bases left between them. This CDR3 comprises 15 residues. CDR1 is MGHRA and CDR2 is YSYEKL in the germline V gene.

This rearrangement joins TRBV5-1 to TRBJ1-6, with 8 positions matching TRBD1. CDR1 and CDR2 (germline): SGHRS, YFSETQ. The CDR3 is 13 residues long. The V segment lost 5 bases and the J segment 8 bases; nucleotides outside the gene matches: 3. The CDR3 DNA reads as TGCGCCAGCAGGACAGGGGCGGATTCACCCCTCCACTTT. Protein sequence: CASRTGADSPLHF.

The CDR3 coding sequence is TGTGCCAGCAGCCCCTCACAGGGGGCGATCTCTGGAAACACCATATATTTT. Its translation: CASSPSQGAISGNTIYF. The chain is built from TRBV11-2 and TRBJ1-3; 9 bases are a match to TRBD1. Unmatched junction bases numbered 8, after V lost 5 bases and J lost 0 bases. Germline V CDR1 and CDR2: SGHAT, FQNNGV. This CDR3 is 17 amino acids long.

For the CDR3, the DNA is TGTGCCAGCAGCTTTGGGCGCCTAACATCCTACGAGCAGTACTTC. Amino acids: CASSFGRLTSYEQYF. The chain joins TRBV7-2 to TRBJ2-7; D ambiguous. The CDR3 sequence is 15 residues long. The germline V and J ends were trimmed by 3 bases and 1 base, with 13 bases remaining between them. CDR1 and CDR2 from the germline V gene are SGHTA and FQGNSA.

The sample holds a few counts of this clone. It is unclear where the CDR3 begins or ends on the DNA, so no DNA is shown, and the CDR3 is as TCRdb lists it. The V and J genes are TRBV28 and TRBJ1-5; the table's D call, TRBD1, has no DNA check behind it. The CDR3 is made up of 17 amino acids, end residues included. Germline assignment: CDR1 MDHEN and CDR2 SYDVKM. The CDR3 region is CASSSSDRDRGNQPQHF.

The V and J genes are TRBV6-5 and TRBJ2-1; no firm D call. CDR1 and CDR2 (germline): MNHEY, SVGAGI. Deletions cut 6 bases from V and 5 bases from J, with 8 bases between. The CDR3 runs to 12 residues. As DNA, the CDR3 is TGTGCCAGCAGACTCACGAACAATGAGCAGTTCTTC. This encodes CASRLTNNEQFF.

The genes are TRBV2 and TRBJ1-2; 9 bases are a match to TRBD1. Germline-derived CDR1 and CDR2 are SNHLY and FYNNEI. This CDR3 region has 14 residues. V lost 5 bases, J lost 3 bases, and 4 bases stayed unmatched. The CDR3 DNA sequence: TGTGCCAGCAGTCCGCGGACAGGGGACTATGGCTACACCTTC. Its protein is CASSPRTGDYGYTF.

The J gene is TRBJ1-1, the V gene TRBV12-3 or TRBV12-4; D perhaps matches TRBD1 (6 bases). CDR3 length: 13 residues. Trimming took 7 bases from V and 5 from J, leaving 14 bases between them. CDR3 residues: CASTPRGQTEAFF. DNA of the CDR3: TGTGCCAGCACCCCCCGAGGACAGACTGAAGCTTTCTTT.

The V gene is TRBV7-8, the J gene TRBJ2-1, with TRBD1 as a possible D gene (5 bases). Germline CDR1 is SGHVS and CDR2 is FQNEAQ. This CDR3 contains 15 residues. Deletions cut 2 bases from V and 4 bases from J, with 12 bases between. The CDR3 coding sequence is TGTGCCAGCAGCTTACCCCGCCAGGGTTACAATGAGCAGTTCTTC. Residues: CASSLPRQGYNEQFF.